This entry lists 15 T cell receptor beta chains sequenced from one sample in a study of T cells in Graves' hyperthyroidism and ophthalmopathy (dated 2019 in TCRdb). Receptor libraries were prepared by multiplex PCR. These reads were obtained on an Illumina HiSeq 2000. TCR beta CDR3 regions were amplified from RNA transcripts. The TCR CDR3 was subjected to a first round of RT-PCR using the HTBI primer set and the Qiagen OneStep RT-PCR kit. TCRdb cleaned the public reads at Q25 with fastp, built clones with MiXCR and kept in-frame beta chains. When rows share a CDR3 protein, they turn into one entry using the most common DNA and genes. In all, the sample holds under 350,000 distinct CDR3 sequences, and roughly a fifth of those were seen once. The top ten hold 50% of the sample. What was sequenced was blood. The receptors were gathered from a woman in her forties or fifties with Graves' hyperthyroidism.

This clonotype was detected a few times. The rearrangement links TRBV9 to TRBJ2-7, with TRBD1 identical over 8 bases. The V gene end was trimmed by 2 bases and the J gene end by 0 bases; junction bases not matched to a gene: 7. CDR1 is SGDLS, CDR2 YYNGEE, per germline. The CDR3 runs to 16 residues. The CDR3 sequence: CASSVGGTGGSYEQYF. As DNA, the CDR3 is TGTGCCAGCAGCGTTGGTGGGACAGGCGGCTCCTACGAGCAGTACTTC. Full variable domain (rest looked up from reference TRBV9 and TRBJ2-7): DSGVTQTPKHLITATGQRVTLRCSPRSGDLSVYWYQQSLDQGLQFLIQYYNGEERAKGNILERFSAQQFPDLHSELNLSSLELGDSALYFCASSVGGTGGSYEQYFGPGTRLTVT.

Many counts were recorded for this clonotype. The rearrangement links TRBV28 to TRBJ2-3; the D gene is possibly TRBD2 (5 bases). With 6 bases removed from V and 0 bases from J, the gap between germline ends came to 13 bases. This CDR3 is 15 amino acids long. Germline V gene lookup returns CDR1 MDHEN and CDR2 SYDVKM. The CDR3 region has the DNA TGTGCCAGCAGAACCTTTCCGGGGAGCACAGATACGCAGTATTTT. It specifies CASRTFPGSTDTQYF.

This clonotype has at least ten counts. V is TRBV30 and J is TRBJ1-6; no definite D call. Germline assignment: CDR1 GTSNPN and CDR2 SVGIG (reference sequence). Trimming took off 6 bases at V and 7 bases at J, with 16 bases between the two ends. The length of the CDR3 is 14 residues. CDR3: CACRRVPLNSPLHF. The CDR3 DNA sequence: TGTGCCTGTAGGCGGGTACCTCTAAATTCACCCCTCCACTTT.

This clonotype turned up a few times. The chain carries TRBV7-6 and TRBJ1-5, with D unresolved. Germline assignment: CDR1 SGHVS and CDR2 FNYEAQ. The CDR3 spans 17 residues. V dropped 5 bases and J dropped 0 bases, with 17 bases sitting between them. The CDR3 reads CASSGNVPDDSNQPQHF. The CDR3 nucleotides are TGTGCCAGCAGCGGTAACGTGCCGGACGATAGCAATCAGCCCCAGCATTTT.

This chain joins TRBV7-8 and TRBJ2-7, with TRBD1 as a possible D gene (5 bases). The V and J ends lost 3 bases and 6 bases respectively, with 9 bases between them. Per the germline V gene, CDR1 is SGHVS and CDR2 is FQNEAQ. The CDR3 runs 12 residues. CDR3 in DNA: TGTGCCAGCAGCTTTCAAGGGGCCGAGCAGTACTTC. Translating gives CASSFQGAEQYF.

This clonotype came up many times. The gene calls are TRBV5-1 and TRBJ1-1; perhaps TRBD1 as D (5 bases). Germline-derived CDR1 and CDR2 are SGHRS and YFSETQ. CDR3 size: 15 residues. Trimming cost V 2 bases and J 1 base, with 12 bases left between them. CDR3 in DNA: TGCGCCAGCAGCTTTCTGGCCAGGGAGAACACTGAAGCTTTCTTT. Encoded protein: CASSFLARENTEAFF.

The chain links TRBV7-2 to TRBJ2-3, with 12 positions matching TRBD2. The V gene end was trimmed by 5 bases and the J gene end by 0 bases; junction bases not matched to a gene: 15. CDR3 length: 20 amino acids. Germline lookup yields CDR1 SGHTA and CDR2 FQGNSA. CDR3 sequence reads: CASSPQRLAGVGVSTDTQYF. Written as DNA, the CDR3 is TGTGCCAGCAGCCCCCAAAGACTAGCGGGAGTGGGGGTGAGCACAGATACGCAGTATTTT.

This clonotype came up a few times. V is TRBV19 and J is TRBJ2-6; tentative D call: TRBD1 (5 bases). The ends were cut back, 9 bases at V and 2 bases at J, with 14 bases in the middle. This CDR3 contains 15 residues. Germline CDR1 is LNHDA and CDR2 is SQIVND (reference sequence). This CDR3 reads CASDARRAGANVLTF. The CDR3 DNA is TGTGCCAGCGATGCACGCAGGGCTGGGGCCAACGTCCTGACTTTC. Variable domain in full (rest from reference TRBV19 and TRBJ2-6): DGGITQSPKYLFRKEGQNVTLSCEQNLNHDAMYWYRQDPGQGLRLIYYSQIVNDFQKGDIAEGYSVSREKKESFPLTVTSAQKNPTAFYLCASDARRAGANVLTFGAGSRLTVL.

CDR3 nucleotides: TGTGCCAGTAGTAAGTTGGCCAATCAGCCCCAGCATTTT. This codes for CASSKLANQPQHF. V and J are TRBV19 and TRBJ1-5; D unclear. There are 13 residues in the CDR3. V was shortened by 4 bases and J by 3 bases, with 7 bases between the two germline ends. Germline V gene sequence: CDR1 LNHDA, CDR2 SQIVND (reference sequence).

This chain links TRBV4-1 with TRBJ2-1; TRBD2 agrees at 13 bases. The CDR3 has 17 amino acids. Germline V gene data show CDR1 as MGHRA and CDR2 as YSYEKL. J lost 2 bases, V lost 4 bases, and 5 bases had no gene match. This CDR3 is CASSPGLAGSPYNEQFF. DNA for the CDR3: TGCGCCAGCAGCCCGGGACTAGCGGGGAGTCCCTACAATGAGCAGTTCTTC.

The CDR3 region is CASSPTGVDTIYF. CDR3 DNA: TGTGCCAGCAGTCCGACAGGGGTGGACACCATATATTTT. The chain combines TRBV2 with TRBJ1-3, with 8 bases identical to TRBD1. Germline V gene lookup returns CDR1 SNHLY and CDR2 FYNNEI. The CDR3 is 13 amino acids. V was pared by 5 bases and J by 8 bases, with 5 bases of the junction left unmatched. Full variable domain (rest looked up from reference TRBV2 and TRBJ1-3): EPEVTQTPSHQVTQMGQEVILRCVPISNHLYFYWYRQILGQKVEFLVSFYNNEISEKSEIFDDQFSVERPDGSNFTLKIRSTKLEDSAMYFCASSPTGVDTIYFGEGSWLTVV.

This clonotype was found many times. The V and J genes are TRBV6-5 and TRBJ1-2, with TRBD1 matching over 7 bases. CDR1 is MNHEY, CDR2 SVGAGI, per germline. The V segment lost 2 bases and the J segment 2 bases; nucleotides outside the gene matches: 5. The CDR3 is 15 residues long. The DNA for the CDR3 is TGTGCCAGCAGTTACCGGGACAGACCGAACTATGGCTACACCTTC. Translated: CASSYRDRPNYGYTF.

On this clonotype: This may come from a read error, since a much larger clone is one base off. J is TRBJ2-3 and V is TRBV6-2 or TRBV6-3, with D perhaps TRBD1 or TRBD2 (5 bases each). The CDR3 totals 15 residues. Looked up from germline, CDR1 is MNHEY and CDR2 is SVGEGT. V was cut by 6 bases and J by 8 bases, with 21 bases left in between. The CDR3 nucleotides read TGTGCCAGCAGCGCATCCGGGGCCAGGGCAGGTACGCAGTATTTT. Translation gives CASSASGARAGTQYF.

This chain uses TRBV7-9 with TRBJ1-1, with 7 bases identical to TRBD1. The V segment lost 5 bases and the J segment 3 bases; nucleotides outside the gene matches: 6. From germline, CDR1 is SEHNR and CDR2 FQNEAQ (reference sequence). The CDR3 runs 14 residues. CDR3 sequence reads: CASSPVRGHTEAFF. The CDR3 nucleotides are TGTGCCAGCAGCCCGGTGAGGGGGCACACTGAAGCTTTCTTT.

This chain connects TRBV5-4 to TRBJ1-1; unclear D gene. The V and J ends lost 2 bases and 5 bases respectively, with 25 bases between them. The germline V gene has CDR1 SGHNT and CDR2 YYREEE (reference sequence). CDR3 length: 18 amino acids. The CDR3 DNA follows: TGTGCCAGCAGCTTTGGCTTAGCTCTCGTTTACGAACGGACTGAAGCTTTCTTT. Encoded protein: CASSFGLALVYERTEAFF.